This T cell receptor beta chain stems from a study of blood T cell repertoires in COVID-19. Across the whole study: The United States, Italy and Spain supplied acute and convalescent COVID-19 samples. Sample material is recorded as cDNA or gDNA derived from T cells, B-cell-depleted T cells, or PBMCs.

As originally analysed: Scientists estimated how many nucleated cells there were by amplifying reference gene primers. TCRdb's copy holds only in-frame clones and misses some; the assay was immunoSEQ multiplex PCR. The DNA was the basis for D and trimming; V, J and clone size are from that table. The data contain under 250,000 clones, roughly 85% of them singletons. There are 19 residues in the CDR3. Germline V gene data show CDR1 as LGHDT and CDR2 as YNNKEL (reference sequence). Trimming pared 4 bases from V and 4 bases from J, leaving 25 bases between. This TCR was recovered from a woman in her 70s with active or convalescent COVID-19. The rearrangement joins TRBV3-1 (or the pseudogene TRBV3-2) to TRBJ2-2, with TRBD2 as a possible D gene (6 bases). The sequencing input was peripheral blood. The CDR3, as DNA: TGTGCCAGCAGCCGCCGGACGAGAGGGAGGTGGGGGAGCACCGGGGAGCTGTTTTTT. This translates into CASSRRTRGRWGSTGELFF.